This T cell receptor beta chain was sequenced for a study of T cell responses to AZD1222 COVID-19 vaccine. Of note for this clone: Its target is not known.

Repertoires were generated with immunoSEQ multiplex PCR, while TCRdb's copy carries only in-frame clones and drops some. The top ten hold 1.5% to 2% of the sample, which has about 210,000 clones, 94% seen once. Study-level points and caveats: The span of vaccine-associated CD4 TCRs extended across spike, with dominance at 160-218 and 743-854. Nearly half of unique spike-specific TCRs reportedly avoided B.1.351 and B.1.1.7 mutated regions. The peak T cell response came first, and repertoires were sampled only after it. Clonal diversity was possibly underestimated, and the donors were mostly white British, with more females.

V was clipped by 8 bases and J by 4 bases, with 9 bases between them. In germline, CDR1 is MNHEY, CDR2 SVGAGI. The CDR3 has 12 residues. The chain has TRBV6-5 and TRBJ1-3, with unresolved D. The clonotype comes from an adult who received the MenACWY meningococcal vaccine as a control. The sequences come from peripheral blood, collected 28 days after the second dose of the MenACWY control vaccine. DNA of the CDR3: TGTGCCAGCGGGGAGAACGGAAACACCATATATTTT. Protein product: CASGENGNTIYF.